The subject of this entry is one T cell receptor (beta chain). Antigen specificity is unknown. The entry originates in a study of T cell repertoires in cytomegalovirus infection. Turning to the study itself: Public TCR beta signatures provided an indication of both CMV infection and a matching HLA type.

Germline CDR1 SGHDN, CDR2 FVKESK. The CDR3 runs to 14 residues. Trimming removed 6 bases at V and 8 bases at J, with 17 bases between. Via MiXCR, TCRdb re-called the reads, giving one row per CDR3 protein. The sample includes about 180,000 distinct CDR3 sequences, approximately 18% of them seen just once. Study-wide findings and caveats: The ex vivo response was dominated by HLA-C-restricted CMV-specific TCR beta clonotypes.

This sequence originates from a human donor in good health (CMV status not recorded). Some clones in this sample may be carry-over from other donors' samples. This chain links TRBV14 with TRBJ1-3; D might be TRBD1 (6 bases). The source material was CD8+ T cells from PBMCs. The CDR3 sequence is CASSLQGTRDTIYF. In DNA, the CDR3 is TGTGCCAGCAGTCTTCAGGGGACTAGGGACACCATATATTTT.